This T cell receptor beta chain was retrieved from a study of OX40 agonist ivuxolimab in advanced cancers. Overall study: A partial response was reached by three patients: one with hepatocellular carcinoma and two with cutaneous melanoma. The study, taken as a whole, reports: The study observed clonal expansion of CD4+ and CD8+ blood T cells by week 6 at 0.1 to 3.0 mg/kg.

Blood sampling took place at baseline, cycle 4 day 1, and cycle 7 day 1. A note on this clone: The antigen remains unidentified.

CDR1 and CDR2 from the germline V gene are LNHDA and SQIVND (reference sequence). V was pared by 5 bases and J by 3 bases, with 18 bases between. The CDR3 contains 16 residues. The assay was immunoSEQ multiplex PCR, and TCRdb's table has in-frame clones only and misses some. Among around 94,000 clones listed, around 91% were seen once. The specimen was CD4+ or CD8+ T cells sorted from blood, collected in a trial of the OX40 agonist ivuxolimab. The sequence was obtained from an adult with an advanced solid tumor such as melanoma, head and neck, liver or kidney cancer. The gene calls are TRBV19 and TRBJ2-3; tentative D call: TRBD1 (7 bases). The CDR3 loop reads CASSGGKGAKTDTQYF. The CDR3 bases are TGTGCCAGTAGTGGGGGGAAGGGGGCGAAGACAGATACGCAGTATTTT.